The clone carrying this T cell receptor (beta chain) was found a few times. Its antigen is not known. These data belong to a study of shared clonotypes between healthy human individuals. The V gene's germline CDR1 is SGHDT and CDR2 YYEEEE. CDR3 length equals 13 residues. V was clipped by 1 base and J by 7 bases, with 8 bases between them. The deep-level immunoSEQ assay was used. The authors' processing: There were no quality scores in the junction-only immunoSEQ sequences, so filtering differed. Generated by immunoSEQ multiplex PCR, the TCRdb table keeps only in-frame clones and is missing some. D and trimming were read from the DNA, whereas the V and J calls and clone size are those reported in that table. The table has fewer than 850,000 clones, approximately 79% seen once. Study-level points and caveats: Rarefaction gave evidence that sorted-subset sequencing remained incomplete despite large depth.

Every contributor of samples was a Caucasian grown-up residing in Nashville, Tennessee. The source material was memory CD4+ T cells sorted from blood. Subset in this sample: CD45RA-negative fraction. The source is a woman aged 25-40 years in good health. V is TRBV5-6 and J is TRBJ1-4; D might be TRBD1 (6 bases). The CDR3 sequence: CASSLNRAEKLFF. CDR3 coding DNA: TGTGCCAGCAGCTTGAACAGGGCTGAAAAACTGTTTTTT.